A selection of T cell receptor beta chains follows, all from one sample in a study of blood T cell repertoires in COVID-19. TCRdb keeps only in-frame clones here, not all; method: immunoSEQ multiplex PCR. The table lists almost 250,000 clones, more than 75% of them singletons. The sample taken for sequencing was PBMCs or T cells enriched from blood (not recorded which). The source of these receptors is a woman in her 50s who had recovered from COVID-19. Both conserved end residues are part of each CDR3.

V gene: TRBV6-1
CDR3 protein: CASSEWELGQGMDTQYF

V gene: TRBV19
CDR3 protein: CASTQGGSRLPQHF

V gene: TRBV5-1
CDR3 protein: CASSPNRNNEQFF

V gene: TRBV27
CDR3 protein: CASTLLAGVDGSYNEQFF

V gene: TRBV19
CDR3 protein: CASSIVSGSSNEQFF

V gene: TRBV20-1
CDR3 protein: CSASPASGNNEQFF

V gene: TRBV6-5
CDR3 protein: CASRSGGGVYNEQFF

V gene: TRBV18
CDR3 protein: CASSIDRVQFF

V gene: TRBV18
CDR3 protein: CASSEQQGISEQYF

V gene: TRBV7-9
CDR3 protein: CASSLSVNWNTGELFF

V gene: TRBV27
CDR3 protein: CASSLFWSYNEKLFF

V gene: TRBV10-3
CDR3 protein: CAISDPDRGPVGYTF

V gene: TRBV5-6
CDR3 protein: CASSLRVSGPWNEQFF

V gene: TRBV19
CDR3 protein: CASSREGALNTDTQYF

V gene: TRBV28
CDR3 protein: CASSLDQLSRGTQYF

V gene: TRBV9
CDR3 protein: CASSTRDNNEQFF

V gene: TRBV27
CDR3 protein: CASSSEGNSGANVLTF

V gene: TRBV10-3
CDR3 protein: CAISGGRPNQPQHF

V gene: TRBV19
CDR3 protein: CASTPPAGGSLGYGYTF

V gene: TRBV27
CDR3 protein: CASSHLAAEGSSYNEQFF

V gene: TRBV12-3/TRBV12-4
CDR3 protein: CASSLFSGETQYF

V gene: TRBV6-5
CDR3 protein: CASRRTGTLPTEAFF

V gene: TRBV27
CDR3 protein: CASSAGTGRDYTF

V gene: TRBV29-1
CDR3 protein: CSVEFQKTGEQYF

V gene: TRBV10-3
CDR3 protein: CAISESQGSSYEQYF

V gene: TRBV19
CDR3 protein: CASNPDREGSGRPQHF

V gene: TRBV18
CDR3 protein: CASSPDSGTTYEQYF

V gene: TRBV18
CDR3 protein: CASSPAPGLGGETQYF

V gene: TRBV7-2
CDR3 protein: CASSLAPLDTQYF

V gene: TRBV7-8
CDR3 protein: CASSPLDEQYF

V gene: TRBV19
CDR3 protein: CASSLTGRRDSLVEQYF

V gene: TRBV7-6
CDR3 protein: CASSTWDRGHEQYF

V gene: TRBV27
CDR3 protein: CASSLLAGGTGELFF

V gene: TRBV3-1/TRBV3-2
CDR3 protein: CASSQDRRPGTGRAGNTYEQYF

V gene: TRBV14
CDR3 protein: CASSITGVEAFF

V gene: TRBV29-1
CDR3 protein: CSVGTDYGKLFF

V gene: TRBV28
CDR3 protein: CASTPRGTPSNTGELFF

V gene: TRBV5-1
CDR3 protein: CASSLWVADTGELFF

V gene: TRBV5-1
CDR3 protein: CASSYGWRGGNTEAFF

V gene: TRBV5-1
CDR3 protein: CASSLATAGGYTF

V gene: TRBV27
CDR3 protein: CASSLAGRSNQPQHF

V gene: TRBV21-1
CDR3 protein: CASSNGHFQETQYF

V gene: TRBV11-2
CDR3 protein: CASSLARTSGAGGEQYF

V gene: TRBV2
CDR3 protein: CASTEGGEQYF

V gene: TRBV2
CDR3 protein: CASSDPGAGANVLTF

V gene: TRBV30
CDR3 protein: CAWSVPRPTNEKLFF

V gene: TRBV19
CDR3 protein: CASSTTQGNSNQPQHF

V gene: TRBV6-4
CDR3 protein: CANKKSSGPHEQYF

V gene: TRBV4-1
CDR3 protein: CASSQEYAGGWNEQFF

V gene: TRBV30
CDR3 protein: CAWSLQGDQPQHF

V gene: TRBV27
CDR3 protein: CASSPPGQGEAFF